This T cell receptor beta chain emerged from a study of blood T cells in healthy people across ages. A minimum of 6 micrograms of total RNA was extracted per sample. This clonotype was seen repeatedly, ten times or more. The germline V gene encodes CDR1 MDHEN and CDR2 SYDVKM. The CDR3 length is 13 residues. Trimming removed 4 bases from V and 2 bases from J, with 8 bases in between. A second PCR, run for about 7 to 11 cycles, used a sample-barcoded 5' primer plus a J-beta primer mix. A single record per CDR3 protein comes from TCRdb applying MiXCR to the 5' RACE reads. The sample lists about 930,000 distinct CDR3 sequences, almost 30% occurring once. These records were also assigned to another study, of T cells of mothers and their children. That report adds: Added by the second PCR's M1S primer were sample barcodes and 2-4 random nucleotides.

Sequenced material: blood. The rearrangement uses TRBV28 and TRBJ1-2; D gene uncertain. The origin of this receptor is a woman aged 40 to 55 in good health. The CDR3 reads CASSSSPNYGYTF. CDR3 coding DNA: TGTGCCAGCAGTTCTTCCCCGAACTATGGCTACACCTTC.